These T cell receptor beta chains were read from a single sample in a study of blood T cell repertoires in COVID-19. Method: immunoSEQ multiplex PCR; TCRdb's copy keeps in-frame clones and lacks some. The data show 78,000 or so clones, about 85% seen once. The sequencing sample was made of peripheral blood. The receptors derive from a human donor in a cohort sampled during active COVID-19. Each CDR3 is given with its conserved first and last residue. Each record gives: V gene, D gene, J gene, clone size, CDR3 protein, CDR3 DNA. D genes are given only for firm matches. Expanded clones get a size class; other rows say once, few or many, or leave the size out.

TRBV4-1	TRBD1	TRBJ1-1	once	CASRHGAGGNTEAFF	TGCGCCAGCAGGCACGGAGCAGGGGGTAACACTGAAGCTTTCTTT
TRBV7-3	.	TRBJ1-1	.	CASSTQEGTEAFF	TGTGCCAGCAGCACCCAGGAGGGCACTGAAGCTTTCTTT
TRBV11-3	TRBD2	TRBJ2-1	few	CASSLVRGISYNEQFF	TGTGCCAGCAGCTTAGTGCGGGGGATCTCCTACAATGAGCAGTTCTTC
TRBV29-1	TRBD1	TRBJ1-1	.	CSVAALDRTTEAFF	TGCAGCGTTGCCGCCTTGGACAGGACCACTGAAGCTTTCTTT
TRBV6-6	.	TRBJ1-2	few	CASSYSPQGWNGYTF	TGTGCCAGCAGTTACTCCCCGCAGGGATGGAATGGCTACACCTTC
TRBV28	.	TRBJ1-5	.	CASNQFQGQPQHF	TGTGCCAGCAATCAATTCCAGGGACAGCCCCAGCATTTT
TRBV9	TRBD1	TRBJ1-2	few	CASSPDREYGYTF	TGTGCCAGCAGCCCGGACAGGGAGTATGGCTACACCTTC
TRBV7-2	TRBD1	TRBJ1-2	.	CASSPDSGQGVGIYGYTF	TGTGCCAGCAGCCCAGACTCGGGACAGGGAGTGGGGATCTATGGCTACACCTTC
TRBV5-4	TRBD2	TRBJ2-1	.	CASSFPSGGSNEQFF	TGTGCCAGCAGCTTCCCTAGCGGGGGTAGCAATGAGCAGTTCTTC
TRBV5-1	.	TRBJ1-3	.	CASSLEDSSGNTIYF	TGCGCCAGCAGCTTGGAGGACAGCTCTGGAAACACCATATATTTT
TRBV7-8	.	TRBJ2-3	.	CASSLAGSTDTQYF	TGTGCCAGCAGCTTAGCGGGCTCCACAGATACGCAGTATTTT
TRBV7-9	.	TRBJ1-5	.	CASSLGQGRNQPQHF	TGTGCCAGCAGCTTAGGGCAGGGCCGTAATCAGCCCCAGCATTTT
TRBV23-1	.	TRBJ2-7	.	CASSQGHEQYF	TGCGCCAGCAGTCAGGGGCACGAGCAGTACTTC
TRBV7-9	TRBD2	TRBJ2-5	.	CASSSGLAGDGETQYF	TGTGCCAGCAGCTCCGGACTAGCGGGAGACGGGGAGACCCAGTACTTC
TRBV15	TRBD1	TRBJ1-1	.	CATSPRTGRMNTEAFF	TGTGCCACCAGCCCCCGGACAGGGAGAATGAACACTGAAGCTTTCTTT
TRBV27	TRBD2	TRBJ2-2	.	CASSFGGKRTGELFF	TGTGCCAGCAGTTTCGGGGGGAAGCGCACCGGGGAGCTGTTTTTT
TRBV7-9	.	TRBJ1-1	few	CASSPSFRGSRAFF	TGTGCCAGCAGCCCAAGCTTTAGGGGAAGTCGCGCTTTCTTT